This T cell receptor (beta chain) was obtained from a study of identical twins. Each cDNA held unique molecular identifiers, and template switching gave it a universal primer site. Via MiXCR, TCRdb re-called the 5' RACE reads, giving one row per CDR3 protein. The data show 300,000 to 400,000 distinct CDR3 sequences, with about 9% seen just once and 8% to 9.5% held by the top ten. On this clonotype itself: Its antigen is as yet unknown.

Germline values: CDR1 SNHLY, CDR2 FYNNEI. CDR3 length: 17 residues. The V and J ends lost 6 bases and 2 bases, in that order; junction bases with no gene match: 6. Study-level points and caveats: Without tracking the same donors, conclusions rested on cross-sectional statistical analysis.

The sequencing input was naive T cells sorted from blood. This chain joins TRBV2 and TRBJ2-2; 13 positions match TRBD2. The receptor's source is a woman between 45 and 65 years old in good health. The CDR3 loop is CASSRLAGGGNTGELFF. CDR3 nucleotides: TGTGCCAGCAGCAGACTAGCGGGAGGAGGAAACACCGGGGAGCTGTTTTTT. Full variable domain (rest looked up from reference TRBV2 and TRBJ2-2): EPEVTQTPSHQVTQMGQEVILRCVPISNHLYFYWYRQILGQKVEFLVSFYNNEISEKSEIFDDQFSVERPDGSNFTLKIRSTKLEDSAMYFCASSRLAGGGNTGELFFGEGSRLTVL.